One sample yielded the 13 T cell receptor beta chains listed below, sequenced in a study of a mutant IDH1 vaccine in newly diagnosed glioma. Assay used: immunoSEQ multiplex PCR; TCRdb lists only in-frame clones, some missing. The repertoire holds approximately 92,000 clones, with over 75% as singletons. This sample's time point: baseline, week 1 (first vaccination visit). The treatment is: pre-vaccination baseline after standard-of-care therapy. Sequences were derived from PBMCs, sampled from a glioma patient treated with radiotherapy, temozolomide or both. Receptors originate from a man aged 35 to 55 with glioma.

V gene TRBV7-8 combines with J gene TRBJ1-4; 8 nucleotides match TRBD1. There are 14 residues in the CDR3. Germline values: CDR1 SGHVS, CDR2 FQNEAQ. The trim removed 6 bases at V and 8 bases at J, leaving 8 bases unmatched. CDR3 sequence reads: CASSQDRAEEKLFF. The CDR3 DNA sequence: TGTGCCAGCAGTCAGGACAGGGCTGAGGAAAAACTGTTTTTT.

V gene TRBV7-9 combines with J gene TRBJ1-1; D possibly corresponds to TRBD1 (5 bases). V lost 3 bases and J lost 5, with 13 bases in between. Germline CDR1 reads SEHNR; CDR2 reads FQNEAQ (reference sequence). This CDR3 contains 14 residues. CDR3 in amino acids: CASSFGTVLTEAFF. In DNA, the CDR3 is TGTGCCAGCAGCTTCGGGACCGTTTTAACTGAAGCTTTCTTT. The whole variable domain, filled in from reference TRBV7-9 and TRBJ1-1, reads DTGVSQNPRHKITKRGQNVTFRCDPISEHNRLYWYRQTLGQGPEFLTYFQNEAQLEKSRLLSDRFSAERPKGSFSTLEIQRTEQGDSAMYLCASSFGTVLTEAFFGQGTRLTVV.

The chain couples TRBV15 to TRBJ2-2, with 8 bases aligning to TRBD1. The CDR3 runs 19 residues. V lost 2 bases to trimming and J lost 6 bases; unmatched junction nucleotides: 17. CDR1 is LNHNV and CDR2 is YYDKDF in the germline V gene (reference sequence). For the CDR3, the DNA is TGTGCCACCAGCAGAATACCCACAGGGGGGTGGCTAAACGCCGGGGAGCTGTTTTTT. Its translation: CATSRIPTGGWLNAGELFF.

The chain is built from TRBV5-1 and TRBJ2-3; 12 bases map to TRBD2. CDR1 and CDR2 (germline): SGHRS, YFSETQ. CDR3 length equals 17 residues. V lost 0 bases, J lost 4 bases, and 6 bases stayed unmatched. CDR3 protein: CASSLDRLAGVSDTQYF. Here the CDR3 DNA reads TGCGCCAGCAGCTTGGATCGACTAGCGGGGGTCTCAGATACGCAGTATTTT.

This sequence joins TRBV7-8 and TRBJ1-5; TRBD1 is a possible D gene (6 bases). CDR3 size: 13 residues. Germline V gene data show CDR1 as SGHVS and CDR2 as FQNEAQ. V lost 8 bases and J 4 bases, leaving 12 bases between the germline ends. CDR3 amino acids: CASSSGANQPQHF. Written as DNA, the CDR3 is TGTGCCAGCTCGTCGGGGGCAAATCAGCCCCAGCATTTT. Using reference TRBV7-8 and TRBJ1-5 for the parts outside the CDR3, the full variable domain is GAGVSQSPRYKVAKRGQDVALRCDPISGHVSLFWYQQALGQGPEFLTYFQNEAQLDKSGLPSDRFFAERPEGSVSTLKIQRTQQEDSAVYLCASSSGANQPQHFGDGTRLSIL.

This chain connects TRBV9 to TRBJ2-2, with a possible D match to TRBD2 (5 bases). Germline V lookup: CDR1 SGDLS, CDR2 YYNGEE. The CDR3 is 16 amino acids. Trimming took 4 bases from V and 4 from J, leaving 17 bases between them. The DNA of the CDR3 is TGTGCCAGCAGCCCGAGGGTCATGCCCCTCACCGGGGAGCTGTTTTTT. Protein sequence: CASSPRVMPLTGELFF.

CDR3 protein: CASRAGVGTEAFF. Here the CDR3 DNA reads TGTGCCAGCAGGGCAGGGGTGGGAACTGAAGCTTTCTTT. The chain employs TRBV6-5 and TRBJ1-1; tentative D call: TRBD1 (6 bases). V was shortened by 6 bases and J by 5 bases, with 13 bases between the two germline ends. Per germline, CDR1 MNHEY and CDR2 SVGAGI. There are 13 residues in the CDR3.

The genes are TRBV5-1 and TRBJ2-1; D may be TRBD1 (8 bases). With 3 bases removed from V and 5 bases from J, the gap between germline ends came to 21 bases. The length of the CDR3 is 17 residues. Germline lookup yields CDR1 SGHRS and CDR2 YFSETQ. The CDR3, as DNA: TGCGCCAGCAGCTCTAGCGGTCCCACAGGGGGGCACAATGAGCAGTTCTTC. Its protein product is CASSSSGPTGGHNEQFF.

The genes are TRBV28 and TRBJ1-1; D is uncertain. The CDR3 spans 14 residues. Trimming cost V 1 base and J 5 bases, with 11 bases left between them. Germline CDR1 MDHEN, CDR2 SYDVKM. This CDR3 reads CASSLFRPGTEAFF. CDR3 nucleotides: TGTGCCAGCAGTTTATTTCGCCCGGGGACTGAAGCTTTCTTT.

V and J are TRBV19 and TRBJ2-3; TRBD2 matches at 10 bases. The CDR3 covers 19 residues. V lost 5 bases to trimming and J lost 3 bases; unmatched junction nucleotides: 17. Germline V lookup: CDR1 LNHDA, CDR2 SQIVND (reference sequence). In DNA form, the CDR3 reads TGTGCCAGTAGTCCCCCGGGGCTAGCGGGAGTATCCGGAACAGATACGCAGTATTTT. As protein: CASSPPGLAGVSGTDTQYF.

The rearrangement joins TRBV7-8 to TRBJ2-3; D unresolved. The CDR3 runs to 18 residues. Looked up from germline, CDR1 is SGHVS and CDR2 is FQNEAQ. Trimming took 5 bases from V and 0 from J, leaving 21 bases between them. The CDR3 DNA is TGTGCCAGCAGCCGCCTCCGATTGTTAGCCTCTAGCACAGATACGCAGTATTTT. Translation: CASSRLRLLASSTDTQYF.

The chain uses TRBV18 and TRBJ2-4; D possibly corresponds to TRBD1 (5 bases). V was clipped by 1 base and J by 2 bases, with 6 bases between them. The CDR3 sequence is 14 residues long. In germline, CDR1 is KGHSH, CDR2 LQKENI. The CDR3 region is CASSPQGTKNIQYF. CDR3 sequence (DNA): TGTGCCAGCTCACCACAGGGGACCAAAAACATTCAGTACTTC.

This chain links TRBV19 with TRBJ2-1; D unresolved. Germline lookup yields CDR1 LNHDA and CDR2 SQIVND (reference sequence). The CDR3 spans 13 residues. Deletions cut 5 bases from V and 10 bases from J, with 15 bases between. In nucleotides, the CDR3 is TGTGCCAGTAGTCCGCAGCCCCCCGGGGAGCAGTTCTTC. This translates into CASSPQPPGEQFF.